Shown below are 2 T cell receptor beta chains from a single sample sequenced in a study of early T cells in non-severe SARS-CoV-2 infection. TCRdb called the 5' RACE reads again in MiXCR, with one record for every CDR3 protein. The table includes some 82,000 distinct CDR3 sequences, less than 8% detected once. The specimen sequenced was whole blood. The receptors come from an adult who was a healthcare worker with PCR-confirmed SARS-CoV-2 infection or an uninfected control (not recorded which).

Many counts were recorded for this clonotype. The chain uses TRBV10-2 and TRBJ1-1; 7 nucleotides match TRBD1. CDR3 size: 13 residues. The germline CDR1 and CDR2 sequences are WSHSY and SAAADI. V lost 7 bases to trimming and J lost 4 bases; unmatched junction nucleotides: 6. CDR3 sequence reads: CASKGARSTEAFF. For the CDR3, the DNA is TGCGCCAGCAAGGGGGCACGGAGCACTGAAGCTTTCTTT.

This clonotype has ten or more counts. The J gene is TRBJ2-3, the V gene TRBV7-2; 7 bases are a match to TRBD2. Trimming at V came to 5 bases and at J to 2 bases, leaving 10 bases not matched to a gene. The CDR3 is made up of 16 amino acids. CDR1 SGHTA and CDR2 FQGNSA come from the germline V gene. The chain's CDR3 is CASSVTSSAPTDTQYF. CDR3 nucleotide sequence: TGTGCCAGCAGCGTGACTAGCTCAGCACCCACAGATACGCAGTATTTT.